This passage covers 25 T cell receptor beta chains from one sample sequenced in a study of regulatory T cells in long-lasting Graves disease (dated by TCRdb to the early 2020s). The receptor library was made with multiplex PCR. Sequencing took place on an Illumina HiSeq 4000. To build TCR beta libraries, CDR3 regions were amplified by Arm-PCR using iRepertoire HTBI primers. Through fastp at Q25 and MiXCR, TCRdb rebuilt clones from the public reads, retaining in-frame beta chains. Identical CDR3 proteins give one entry, which carries the most common genes and DNA. This sample comprises 400,000 to 550,000 distinct CDR3 sequences, just under 15% of them detected only once. The top ten hold 16% of the sample. The sample's time point label is to be understood as: newly diagnosed GD, antithyroid drugs for less than 3 months. For both TCR sequencing and RNA sequencing, RNA was extracted from PBMCs using TRIzol.

These sequences were also reported in another study, on T cells in Graves' hyperthyroidism and ophthalmopathy.

This material consisted of peripheral blood mononuclear cells (PBMCs), taken at new diagnosis, from a patient treated with antithyroid drugs. All receptors derive from a woman aged 30 to 39 with Graves disease. Donor details come from another sample of the same person, matched by shared clones.

The chain carries TRBV30 and TRBJ1-6; D ambiguous. V lost 5 bases to trimming and J lost 7 bases, with 6 bases between them. The CDR3 consists of 11 residues. Per the germline V gene, CDR1 is GTSNPN and CDR2 is SVGIG (reference sequence). The CDR3 nucleotides are TGTGCCTGGGCCCGGAATTCACCCCTCCACTTT. This sequence encodes CAWARNSPLHF.

This clonotype was observed a handful of times. J is TRBJ1-6 and V is TRBV7-3, with D possibly being TRBD1 (6 bases). CDR1 SGHTA and CDR2 FQGTGA come from the germline V gene. Trimming took 0 bases from V and 10 from J, leaving 13 bases between them. The CDR3 covers 15 residues. CDR3 coding DNA: TGTGCCAGCAGCTTAACAGGGGGGGCACGGTCACCCCTCCACTTT. Protein sequence: CASSLTGGARSPLHF.

This clonotype was counted only a few times. The genes are TRBV12-3 or TRBV12-4 and TRBJ1-2, with a possible D match to TRBD1 (5 bases). Trimming took 4 bases from V and 3 from J, leaving 9 bases between them. This CDR3 has 13 amino acids. The CDR3 nucleotides are TGTGCCAGCAGTTGGGGCCCCTACTATGGCTACACCTTC. Its protein product is CASSWGPYYGYTF.

In this sample, this clonotype turned up a few times. The chain uses TRBV6-5 and TRBJ2-4; 7 nucleotides align to TRBD2. The junction had 7 bases not matched to a gene; V was cut back by 2 bases and J by 0 bases. CDR1 is MNHEY and CDR2 is SVGAGI in the germline V gene. The CDR3 is 17 residues long. The CDR3 sequence: CASSYGLDHLAKNIQYF. DNA for the CDR3: TGTGCCAGCAGTTACGGACTAGACCACTTAGCCAAAAACATTCAGTACTTC.

The chain uses TRBV19 and TRBJ1-1, with a weak D call TRBD1 (5 bases). CDR3 length equals 12 residues. CDR1 is LNHDA and CDR2 is SQIVND in the germline V gene (reference sequence). V shed 2 bases and J shed 6 bases, with 7 bases lying between them. The CDR3: CASSIPRAEAFF. The DNA for the CDR3 is TGTGCCAGTAGTATACCCAGGGCTGAAGCTTTCTTT.

This clonotype was counted ten times or more. V usage is TRBV6-5 and J usage is TRBJ2-3; D unclear. The CDR3 is 14 amino acids. Germline CDR1 is MNHEY and CDR2 is SVGAGI. The V gene lost 4 bases and the J gene lost 4 bases, with 12 bases spanning the gap. CDR3 amino acids: CASSWSHGADTQYF. For the CDR3, the DNA is TGTGCCAGCAGTTGGTCCCATGGAGCAGATACGCAGTATTTT.

This clonotype was counted once. This rearrangement joins TRBV24-1 to TRBJ2-1; TRBD2 agrees at 7 bases. Unmatched junction bases numbered 6, after V lost 5 bases and J lost 9 bases. The CDR3 extends over 13 amino acids. Looked up from germline, CDR1 is KGHDR and CDR2 is SFDVKD. The CDR3, as DNA: TGTGCCACCAGTGCCCCACCGGGGGGTGAGCAGTTCTTC. Its translation: CATSAPPGGEQFF.

This clonotype was counted many times. This chain connects TRBV5-1 to TRBJ2-5, with D tentatively TRBD1 (6 bases). The CDR3 sequence is 17 residues long. V lost 4 bases and J lost 4, with 23 bases in between. CDR1 and CDR2 (germline): SGHRS, YFSETQ. This CDR3 is CASSALNQQGGGETQYF. The CDR3 region has the DNA TGCGCCAGCAGCGCCTTAAACCAACAGGGCGGAGGAGAGACCCAGTACTTC.

This clonotype was seen at least ten times. The chain combines TRBV29-1 with TRBJ2-7; D possibly matches TRBD1 or TRBD2 (5 bases each). Germline V CDR1 and CDR2: SQVTM, ANQGSEA. This CDR3 spans 13 amino acids. Trimming took 5 bases from V and 5 from J, leaving 16 bases between them. CDR3 in DNA: TGCAGCGTTTCCGGGACCGCGGCCCACGAGCAGTACTTC. It translates to CSVSGTAAHEQYF.

The chain recombines TRBV30 with TRBJ2-1; 12 bases agree with TRBD1. Germline-derived CDR1 and CDR2 are GTSNPN and SVGIG (reference sequence). Trimming removed 5 bases from V and 5 bases from J; junction bases left unmatched: 7. CDR3 length: 15 amino acids. For the CDR3, the DNA is TGTGCCTGGGGGACAGGGGGCCGCCCACACAATGAGCAGTTCTTC. Protein sequence: CAWGTGGRPHNEQFF. The variable domain in full, with the rest retrieved from reference TRBV30 and TRBJ2-1, is SQTIHQWPATLVQPVGSPLSLECTVEGTSNPNLYWYRQAAGRGLQLLFYSVGIGQISSEVPQNLSASRPQDRQFILSSKKLLLSDSGFYLCAWGTGGRPHNEQFFGPGTRLTVL.

This clonotype was found many times. CDR3 sequence reads: CSVYLRTGGTEAFF. The CDR3 DNA is TGCAGCGTTTACTTAAGGACAGGCGGGACTGAAGCTTTCTTT. The rearrangement uses TRBV29-1 and TRBJ1-1; 7 nucleotides match TRBD1. CDR1 SQVTM and CDR2 ANQGSEA come from the germline V gene. J lost 5 bases, V lost 5 bases, and 11 bases had no gene match. This CDR3 comprises 14 residues. Based on the CDR3 plus reference TRBV29-1 and TRBJ1-1, the full variable domain is SAVISQKPSRDICQRGTSLTIQCQVDSQVTMMFWYRQQPGQSLTLIATANQGSEATYESGFVIDKFPISRPNLTFSTLTVSNMSPEDSSIYLCSVYLRTGGTEAFFGQGTRLTVV.

This clonotype was seen at least ten times. CDR3 sequence (DNA): TGCAGTGCTAGTTCCAACTTTAAGGCTGGGGTCGGGGGCGAGCAGTACTTC. It translates to CSASSNFKAGVGGEQYF. The rearrangement uses TRBV20-1 and TRBJ2-7; tentative D call: TRBD2 (6 bases). Germline assignment: CDR1 DFQATT and CDR2 SNEGSKA (reference sequence). V was clipped by 3 bases and J by 6 bases, with 27 bases between them. The CDR3 totals 17 residues.

J is TRBJ1-1 and V is TRBV6-1; D is unresolved. The V and J ends lost 6 bases and 11 bases respectively, with 22 bases between them. The CDR3 length is 14 residues. Per germline, CDR1 MNHNS and CDR2 SASEGT. The CDR3, as DNA: TGTGCCAGCAGCATAGACCCTGACCCCAGTAGGGCTTTCTTT. Protein: CASSIDPDPSRAFF.

This chain links TRBV20-1 with TRBJ2-7; D is undetermined. Germline assignment: CDR1 DFQATT and CDR2 SNEGSKA (reference sequence). With 0 bases removed from V and 0 bases from J, the gap between germline ends came to 15 bases. The CDR3 covers 16 residues. The DNA for the CDR3 is TGCAGTGCTAGAGATCATCTCCCTGGTGTCTCCTACGAGCAGTACTTC. This sequence encodes CSARDHLPGVSYEQYF.

This clonotype has ten or more counts. V usage is TRBV30 and J usage is TRBJ1-2; TRBD1 is a possible D gene (6 bases). V lost 1 base and J 7 bases, leaving 13 bases between the germline ends. CDR3 length equals 13 residues. Germline-derived CDR1 and CDR2 are GTSNPN and SVGIG (reference sequence). The CDR3 DNA follows: TGTGCCTGGAGTGATACAGGGATCGGTGGCTACACCTTC. Translated, it gives CAWSDTGIGGYTF.

The chain combines TRBV11-2 with TRBJ1-5; D uncertain. Germline V lookup: CDR1 SGHAT, CDR2 FQNNGV. The length of the CDR3 is 16 residues. Trimming removed 1 base from V and 5 bases from J, with 15 bases in between. CDR3 sequence (DNA): TGTGCCAGCAGCTTAGCTAAGTTCGGTCGGGATCAGCCCCAGCATTTT. It codes for CASSLAKFGRDQPQHF. The whole variable domain, remainder taken from reference TRBV11-2 and TRBJ1-5, is EAGVAQSPRYKIIEKRQSVAFWCNPISGHATLYWYQQILGQGPKLLIQFQNNGVVDDSQLPKDRFSAERLKGVDSTLKIQPAKLEDSAVYLCASSLAKFGRDQPQHFGDGTRLSIL.

Ten or more counts support this clonotype. The gene calls are TRBV20-1 and TRBJ2-3, with 8 bases matching TRBD1. This CDR3 has 14 amino acids. The V gene end was trimmed by 2 bases and the J gene end by 1 base; junction bases not matched to a gene: 2. Germline V gene data show CDR1 as DFQATT and CDR2 as SNEGSKA (reference sequence). CDR3 protein: CSARQGAGTDTQYF. The CDR3 DNA follows: TGCAGTGCTAGACAGGGGGCAGGCACAGATACGCAGTATTTT.

This clonotype showed up many times. The V gene is TRBV28, the J gene TRBJ2-3; D gene ambiguous. V lost 5 bases to trimming and J lost 8 bases, with 11 bases between them. Germline CDR1 is MDHEN and CDR2 is SYDVKM. The CDR3 totals 12 residues. The CDR3 DNA reads as TGTGCCAGCAGTAAGCCCGAGGCTACGCAGTATTTT. This gives the protein CASSKPEATQYF.

The chain carries TRBV19 and TRBJ1-2, with a weak D call TRBD1 (5 bases). Germline V CDR1 and CDR2: LNHDA, SQIVND (reference sequence). Deletions cut 3 bases from V and 4 bases from J, with 33 bases between. This CDR3 contains 21 residues. The CDR3 sequence is CASSIPRFKEPGPTLGYGYTF. CDR3 DNA sequence: TGTGCCAGTAGTATTCCCCGATTCAAAGAACCGGGACCCACTTTGGGCTATGGCTACACCTTC.

The genes are TRBV2 and TRBJ2-7; TRBD1 matches at 7 bases. Trimming removed 7 bases from V and 3 bases from J; junction bases left unmatched: 3. The CDR3 consists of 12 residues. Germline V CDR1 and CDR2: SNHLY, FYNNEI. DNA of the CDR3: TGTGCCAGCAACAGGGGATTCTACGAGCAGTACTTC. Protein product: CASNRGFYEQYF.

Ten or more counts support this clonotype. The V and J genes are TRBV29-1 and TRBJ1-2, with D perhaps matching TRBD1 (5 bases). The V gene's germline CDR1 is SQVTM and CDR2 ANQGSEA. The CDR3 runs to 12 residues. V lost 4 bases to trimming and J lost 7 bases, with 13 bases between them. CDR3 coding DNA: TGCAGCGTTGTAGGGGATAGGCGTGGCTACACCTTC. It specifies CSVVGDRRGYTF. Full variable domain (rest looked up from reference TRBV29-1 and TRBJ1-2): SAVISQKPSRDICQRGTSLTIQCQVDSQVTMMFWYRQQPGQSLTLIATANQGSEATYESGFVIDKFPISRPNLTFSTLTVSNMSPEDSSIYLCSVVGDRRGYTFGSGTRLTVV.

This clonotype was seen many times. The J gene is TRBJ2-1, the V gene TRBV6-2 or TRBV6-3; D is unresolved. Trimming took off 6 bases at V and 1 base at J, with 7 bases between the two ends. Germline V gene lookup returns CDR1 MNHEY and CDR2 SVGEGT. The CDR3 covers 13 residues. CDR3 nucleotide sequence: TGTGCCAGCAGGAGTCAATCCTACAATGAGCAGTTCTTC. Amino acid sequence: CASRSQSYNEQFF.

The rearrangement uses TRBV30 and TRBJ1-1, with 11 positions matching TRBD1. After removal of 0 bases from V and 4 bases from J, the junction contained 1 base not matched to a gene. CDR1 is GTSNPN, CDR2 SVGIG, per germline (reference sequence). This CDR3 contains 14 residues. Here the CDR3 DNA reads TGTGCCTGGAGTGTGGGACAGGGGGTCACTGAAGCTTTCTTT. This encodes CAWSVGQGVTEAFF.

The rearrangement joins TRBV6-1 to TRBJ2-7; 7 bases match TRBD1. Trimming cost V 2 bases and J 3 bases; bases outside gene matches: 13. The V gene's germline CDR1 is MNHNS and CDR2 SASEGT. The CDR3 extends over 17 amino acids. CDR3: CASSEKERGQFYYEQYF. In nucleotides, the CDR3 is TGTGCCAGCAGTGAAAAGGAGAGGGGACAGTTTTACTACGAGCAGTACTTC.

This clonotype was recorded at least ten times. An end of the junction differs from the germline gene, which may be a read error. The genes are TRBV7-7 and TRBJ2-3; 8 positions match TRBD2. CDR3 length equals 17 residues. Germline assignment: CDR1 SSHAT and CDR2 FNYEAQ (reference sequence). The CDR3 bases are TGTGCTAGCAGCTTATCGGCGGGGGGCGCGGGTACAGATACGCAGTATTTT. It yields the protein CASSLSAGGAGTDTQYF.